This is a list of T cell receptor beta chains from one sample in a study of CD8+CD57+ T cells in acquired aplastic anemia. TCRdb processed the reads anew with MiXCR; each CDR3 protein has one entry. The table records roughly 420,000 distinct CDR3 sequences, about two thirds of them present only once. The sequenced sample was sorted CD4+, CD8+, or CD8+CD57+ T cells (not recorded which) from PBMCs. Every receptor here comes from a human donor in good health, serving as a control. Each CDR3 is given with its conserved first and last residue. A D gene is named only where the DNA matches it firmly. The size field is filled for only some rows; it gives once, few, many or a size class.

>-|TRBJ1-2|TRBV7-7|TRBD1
CASSPDTGEEQYTF
TGTGCCAGCAGCCCCGACACAGGGGAGGAGCAGTACACCTTC
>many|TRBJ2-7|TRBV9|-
CASSPGLERDEQYF
TGTGCCAGCAGCCCCGGACTGGAAAGGGACGAGCAGTACTTC
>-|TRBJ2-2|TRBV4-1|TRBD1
CASTEQGASTGELFF
TGTGCCAGCACTGAACAGGGGGCGAGCACCGGGGAGCTGTTTTTT
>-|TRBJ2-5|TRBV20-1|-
CSAELSGTPNF
TGCAGTGCTGAGCTCTCCGGGACGCCGAACTTC
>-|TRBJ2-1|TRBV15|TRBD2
CATSRREGRGYNEQFF
TGTGCCACCAGCAGGCGGGAGGGGAGGGGGTACAATGAGCAGTTCTTC
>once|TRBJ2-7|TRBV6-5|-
CASRPPGTLGYEQYF
TGTGCCAGCAGGCCCCCCGGGACCTTGGGCTACGAGCAGTACTTC
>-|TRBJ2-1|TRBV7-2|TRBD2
CASSEPSGGLDRSF
TGTGCCAGCAGCGAACCGAGCGGGGGGCTCGATCGGTCCTTC
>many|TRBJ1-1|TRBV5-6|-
CASSLPQSNTEAFF
TGTGCCAGCAGCTTGCCACAGTCGAACACTGAAGCTTTCTTT
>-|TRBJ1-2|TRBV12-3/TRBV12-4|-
CASSSDNNYGYTF
TGTGCCAGCAGTTCCGACAATAACTATGGCTACACCTTC
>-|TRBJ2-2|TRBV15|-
CGAALMNTGELFF
TGTGGGGCAGCCCTGATGAACACCGGGGAGCTGTTTTTT
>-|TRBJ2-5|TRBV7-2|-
CASSSGRSQASKSF
TGTGCCAGCAGCTCGGGACGGAGTCAAGCGAGTAAGTCATTC
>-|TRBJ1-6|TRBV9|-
CASSVAATNYGYIHF
TGTGCCAGCAGCGTGGCAGCGACTAACTATGGCTACATCCACTTT
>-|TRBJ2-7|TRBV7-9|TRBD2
CASSLLAGGHNEQYF
TGTGCCAGCAGCTTACTAGCGGGGGGGCACAATGAGCAGTACTTC
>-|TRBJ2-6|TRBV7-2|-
CASSIIGVYGFTFF
TGTGCCAGCAGCATCATTGGTGTCTATGGCTTCACCTTCTTC
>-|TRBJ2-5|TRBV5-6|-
CASSYTGMFQETQYF
TGTGCCAGCAGCTATACAGGGATGTTCCAAGAGACCCAGTACTTC
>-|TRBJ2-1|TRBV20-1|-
CSARPQGIIHNEQFF
TGCAGTGCCCGTCCCCAGGGAATAATCCACAATGAGCAGTTCTTC
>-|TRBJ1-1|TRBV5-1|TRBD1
CASSLDREETTEAFF
TGTGCCAGCAGCTTGGACAGGGAGGAGACCACTGAAGCTTTCTTT
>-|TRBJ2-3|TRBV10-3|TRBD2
CVISDRASGGAGGTQYF
TGTGTCATCAGTGATCGGGCGAGCGGGGGGGCCGGAGGTACGCAGTATTTT
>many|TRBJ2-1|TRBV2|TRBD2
CASSHRTSGVLSYNEQFF
TGTGCCAGCAGTCATAGGACTAGCGGGGTTCTCTCCTACAATGAGCAGTTCTTC
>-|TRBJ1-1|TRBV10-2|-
CAMIVEVGTTTDFF
TGCGCCATGATTGTCGAAGTTGGGACCACTACGGATTTCTTT
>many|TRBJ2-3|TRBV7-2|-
CASSLASAGADTQYF
TGTGCCAGCAGCTTAGCGTCGGCAGGTGCAGATACGCAGTATTTT
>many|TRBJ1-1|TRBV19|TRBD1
CASSTDRGPNTEAFF
TGTGCCAGTAGCACAGACAGGGGCCCGAACACTGAAGCTTTCTTT
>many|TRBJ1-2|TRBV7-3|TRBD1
CASSLFPGQGDGYTF
TGTGCCAGCAGTTTATTCCCGGGACAGGGGGACGGCTACACCTTC
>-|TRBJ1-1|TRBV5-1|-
CASSEGLANTEAFF
TGTGCCAGCAGTGAAGGTCTAGCGAATACTGAAGCTTTCTTT
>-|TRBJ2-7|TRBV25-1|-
CASSPEQGGNNAQYF
TGTGCCAGCAGCCCAGAACAGGGCGGTAACAATGCGCAGTACTTC
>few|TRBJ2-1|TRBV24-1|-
CATSGEYGEQFF
TGTGCCACCAGTGGGGAGTATGGTGAGCAGTTCTTC
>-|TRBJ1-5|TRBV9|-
CASSEGDTYAQNF
TGTGCCAGCAGCGAAGGGGACACCTACGCACAGAACTTT
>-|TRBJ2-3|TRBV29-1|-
CSVDVHRGADTQYF
TGCAGCGTTGACGTCCATCGAGGCGCAGATACGCAGTATTTT
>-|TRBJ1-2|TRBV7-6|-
CASSEGGGPANYGYTF
TGTGCCAGCAGTGAAGGTGGAGGACCAGCTAACTATGGCTACACCTTC
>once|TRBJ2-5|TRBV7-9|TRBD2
CASSTSGGTETQYF
TGTGCCAGCAGCACCAGCGGGGGGACCGAGACCCAGTACTTC
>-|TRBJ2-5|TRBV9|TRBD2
CASSCGRGVSGDTQYF
TGTGCCAGCAGCTGTGGACGGGGGGTAAGTGGGGATACCCAGTACTTC
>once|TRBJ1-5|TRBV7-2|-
CASSFPNTTANHGQHF
TGTGCCAGCAGCTTTCCGAACACTACAGCCAACCATGGACAGCATTTT
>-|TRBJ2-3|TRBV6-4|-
CASRPGLGSDTQYF
TGCGCCAGCAGGCCGGGGCTCGGGTCAGATACGCAGTATTTT
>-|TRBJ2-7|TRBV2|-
CASSPNWDSEEYF
TGTGCCAGCAGCCCGAACTGGGACTCCGAAGAGTACTTC
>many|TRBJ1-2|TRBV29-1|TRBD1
CSGGTGDYGYTF
TGCAGCGGGGGGACAGGGGACTATGGCTACACCTTC
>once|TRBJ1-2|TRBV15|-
CATSSSRQNYGYTF
TGTGCCACCAGCAGCTCACGGCAGAACTATGGCTACACCTTC
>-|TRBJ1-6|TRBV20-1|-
CSALSPGVSPLHF
TGCAGTGCTCTCAGTCCAGGGGTGTCACCCCTCCACTTT
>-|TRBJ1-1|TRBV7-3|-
CASRQDGNPAQYF
TGTGCCAGCAGGCAGGACGGTAATCCTGCCCAGTACTTT
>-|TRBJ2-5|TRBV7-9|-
CASSPHRVCCEETQYF
TGTGCCAGCAGCCCGCACAGGGTGTGTTGTGAAGAGACCCAGTACTTC
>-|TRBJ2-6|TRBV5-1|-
CASSLGLANSGANVLTF
TGCGCCAGCAGCTTGGGGTTAGCCAACTCTGGGGCCAACGTCCTGACTTTC
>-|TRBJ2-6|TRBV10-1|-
CASSHGQAAGPNVLTF
TGCGCCAGCAGTCACGGCCAGGCCGCTGGGCCCAACGTCCTGACTTTC
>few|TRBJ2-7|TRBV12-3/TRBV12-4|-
CASSRDRGREQYF
TGTGCCAGCAGTAGAGATCGGGGACGCGAGCAGTACTTC
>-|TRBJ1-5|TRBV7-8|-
CASSLAGRVSNQPQHF
TGTGCCAGCAGCTTAGCAGGGCGAGTCAGCAATCAGCCCCAGCATTTT
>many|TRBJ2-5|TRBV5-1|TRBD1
CASSSNRGWEETQYF
TGCGCCAGCAGCTCCAACAGGGGGTGGGAAGAGACCCAGTACTTC
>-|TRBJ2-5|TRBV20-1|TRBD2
CSASRTSGGNTQYF
TGCAGTGCTAGTCGGACTAGCGGGGGTAACACCCAGTACTTC
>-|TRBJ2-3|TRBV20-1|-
CSVPVGFTDTQYF
TGCAGTGTCCCCGTGGGGTTTACAGATACGCAGTATTTT
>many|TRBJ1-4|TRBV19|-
CASSIRPGNNEKLFF
TGTGCCAGTAGTATTAGGCCAGGGAATAATGAAAAACTGTTTTTT
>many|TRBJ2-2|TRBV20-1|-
CSASRQRSTGELFF
TGCAGTGCTAGCAGACAGAGATCCACCGGGGAGCTGTTTTTT
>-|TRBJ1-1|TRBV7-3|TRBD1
CASSRPGGGGDTFF
TGTGCCAGCAGCCGGCCAGGGGGAGGAGGCGACACCTTCTTT
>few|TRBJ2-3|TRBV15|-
CATNAGITDTQYF
TGTGCCACTAACGCGGGGATCACAGATACGCAGTATTTT